Presented here are 28 T cell receptor beta chains from one specimen sequenced in a study of cytomegalovirus exposure and HLA in healthy donors. Assay used: immunoSEQ multiplex PCR; TCRdb lists only in-frame clones, some missing. Found here are more than 60,000 clones, over 95% of them singletons; the top ten hold roughly 4.7%. Specimen: PBMCs. The origin of the receptors is a woman aged 18-29 years in good health and CMV-seropositive.

This chain uses TRBV5-4 with TRBJ2-1; 7 nucleotides line up with TRBD2. Trimming took 4 bases from V and 5 from J; bases not matched to a gene: 9. Germline V CDR1 and CDR2: SGHNT, YYREEE (reference sequence). This CDR3 contains 15 residues. The CDR3 sequence is CASSVPRDYHNEQFF. Here the CDR3 DNA reads TGTGCCAGCAGCGTACCCCGGGACTACCACAATGAGCAGTTCTTC.

This chain joins TRBV6-5 and TRBJ2-5, with TRBD1 matching 9 bases. This CDR3 has 15 residues. V shed 2 bases, J shed 2 bases, and the junction held 3 bases outside the gene matches. The V gene's germline CDR1 is MNHEY and CDR2 SVGAGI. The chain's CDR3 is CASSYGTGIQETQYF. In DNA, the CDR3 is TGTGCCAGCAGTTACGGGACAGGGATACAAGAGACCCAGTACTTC.

The V and J genes are TRBV19 and TRBJ1-2; 7 bases line up with TRBD1. V trimming: 9 bases; J trimming: 6 bases; junction bases outside the gene matches: 16. Germline CDR1 and CDR2: LNHDA and SQIVND (reference sequence). CDR3 length equals 15 residues. Here the CDR3 DNA reads TGTGCCAGCGCAGAGCGGCAGGGGGGACTCGATGGCTACACCTTC. It translates to CASAERQGGLDGYTF.

The rearrangement joins TRBV7-2 to TRBJ1-5, with D uncertain. The germline V gene encodes CDR1 SGHTA and CDR2 FQGNSA. Trimming left V 2 bases short and J 5 bases short, with 10 bases between. The CDR3 contains 14 residues. The CDR3 here is CASSLPGRDQPQHF. The CDR3 nucleotides are TGTGCCAGCAGCTTACCCGGGAGAGATCAGCCCCAGCATTTT.

The J gene is TRBJ2-2, the V gene TRBV7-2; TRBD2 aligns across 7 bases. Germline CDR1 and CDR2: SGHTA and FQGNSA. Germline trimming cut 7 bases from V and 8 bases from J; bases unmatched to any gene: 13. This CDR3 region has 15 residues. CDR3 in DNA: TGTGCCAGCATCGTACCGGGACTAAACGGGGGGGAGCTGTTTTTT. Translated: CASIVPGLNGGELFF.

The chain links TRBV11-2 to TRBJ2-3, with 7 bases lining up with TRBD2. V lost 3 bases, J lost 5 bases, and 8 bases stayed unmatched. The CDR3 extends over 15 amino acids. CDR1 is SGHAT and CDR2 is FQNNGV in the germline V gene. CDR3 amino acids: CASSFSGEGRDTQYF. Written as DNA, the CDR3 is TGTGCCAGCAGCTTTTCCGGGGAGGGCCGAGATACGCAGTATTTT.

This clone was counted a single time. The chain employs TRBV6-1 and TRBJ1-5; the match to TRBD1 covers 10 bases. V gave up 1 base and J gave up 9 bases; unmatched junction bases: 18. The CDR3 is made up of 19 amino acids. Germline V gene sequence: CDR1 MNHNS, CDR2 SASEGT. The CDR3 here is CASSEGGTGEWAYFWPQHF. The CDR3 DNA follows: TGTGCCAGCAGTGAAGGCGGGACAGGGGAGTGGGCGTATTTCTGGCCCCAGCATTTT.

V gene TRBV18 combines with J gene TRBJ2-7, with a possible D match to TRBD1 (5 bases). The CDR3 loop spans 14 amino acids. Germline V lookup: CDR1 KGHSH, CDR2 LQKENI. Deletions cut 2 bases from V and 2 bases from J, with 10 bases between. The CDR3 sequence is CASSPTGRAYEQYF. The CDR3 DNA reads TGTGCCAGCTCACCAACGGGCAGGGCCTACGAGCAGTACTTC.

V and J are TRBV18 and TRBJ2-4; possibly TRBD2 for D (6 bases). V lost 3 bases, J lost 5 bases, and 20 bases lay in between. Germline V gene lookup returns CDR1 KGHSH and CDR2 LQKENI. This CDR3 comprises 17 residues. In nucleotides, the CDR3 is TGTGCCAGCTCACCGAATAAGGCGGGACGGGTGGAAAACATTCAGTACTTC. It encodes CASSPNKAGRVENIQYF.

The chain combines TRBV27 with TRBJ2-1, with 10 bases identical to TRBD2. Per the germline V gene, CDR1 is MNHEY and CDR2 is SMNVEV (reference sequence). The CDR3 length is 18 residues. Unmatched junction bases numbered 10, after V lost 4 bases and J lost 1 base. The CDR3 DNA is TGTGCCAGCAGTTGGGCTAGCGGGAGCTTCGTATCCTACAATGAGCAGTTCTTC. It encodes CASSWASGSFVSYNEQFF.

V and J are TRBV6-4 and TRBJ1-1, with unresolved D. Germline V gives CDR1 MRHNA, CDR2 SNTAGT. This CDR3 has 13 residues. The V gene lost 4 bases and the J gene lost 0 bases, with 6 bases spanning the gap. Written as DNA, the CDR3 is TGTGCCAGCAGTGTTCAGGTGAACACTGAAGCTTTCTTT. Translation: CASSVQVNTEAFF.

The rearrangement joins TRBV5-6 to TRBJ1-4; tentative D call: TRBD1 (6 bases). CDR1 and CDR2 (germline): SGHDT, YYEEEE. Trimming cost V 4 bases and J 6 bases, with 13 bases left between them. This CDR3 is built from 14 residues. As DNA, the CDR3 is TGTGCCAGCAGCCTGGGGGGGCAGTATGAAAAACTGTTTTTT. This codes for CASSLGGQYEKLFF. Variable domain in full (rest from reference TRBV5-6 and TRBJ1-4): DAGVTQSPTHLIKTRGQQVTLRCSPKSGHDTVSWYQQALGQGPQFIFQYYEEEERQRGNFPDRFSGHQFPNYSSELNVNALLLGDSALYLCASSLGGQYEKLFFGSGTQLSVL.

DNA for the CDR3: TGTGCCAGCAGCTTAGTAGGGAGACATGAGCAGTTCTTC. Its protein is CASSLVGRHEQFF. The chain recombines TRBV7-9 with TRBJ2-1; maybe TRBD2 (5 bases). This CDR3 is 13 amino acids long. The germline V and J ends were trimmed by 1 base and 8 bases, with 9 bases remaining between them. CDR1 and CDR2 (germline): SEHNR, FQNEAQ (reference sequence).

The chain combines TRBV6-4 with TRBJ1-2, with 7 bases lining up with TRBD1. The V gene end was trimmed by 0 bases and the J gene end by 12 bases; junction bases not matched to a gene: 10. In germline, CDR1 is MRHNA, CDR2 SNTAGT. There are 14 residues in the CDR3. CDR3 sequence reads: CASSDSSNRGEDTF. CDR3 sequence (DNA): TGTGCCAGCAGTGACTCATCTAACAGGGGAGAAGACACCTTC.

The chain recombines TRBV19 with TRBJ2-7; 9 bases are a match to TRBD1. Trimming at V came to 2 bases and at J to 5 bases, leaving 7 bases not matched to a gene. The CDR3 loop spans 15 amino acids. CDR1 LNHDA and CDR2 SQIVND come from the germline V gene (reference sequence). CDR3 DNA sequence: TGTGCCAGTAGTATAATAGGGACAGGGCGCAACGAGCAGTACTTC. It translates to CASSIIGTGRNEQYF.

This clone appeared a few times. The chain carries TRBV19 and TRBJ2-1; D unclear. Trimming removed 5 bases from V and 3 bases from J, with 8 bases in between. Germline values: CDR1 LNHDA, CDR2 SQIVND (reference sequence). This CDR3 has 13 residues. The CDR3 DNA follows: TGTGCCAGTAGTTCGCTACTCTACAATGAGCAGTTCTTC. Its translation is CASSSLLYNEQFF.

The gene calls are TRBV6-1 and TRBJ2-3; tentative D call: TRBD2 (6 bases). Trimming took off 6 bases at V and 5 bases at J, with 15 bases between the two ends. Germline V lookup: CDR1 MNHNS, CDR2 SASEGT. The CDR3 has 14 amino acids. The chain's CDR3 is CASSIKRAEDTQYF. CDR3 nucleotides: TGTGCCAGCAGCATTAAGCGGGCGGAAGATACGCAGTATTTT.

This chain links TRBV28 with TRBJ1-1; a possible D gene is TRBD1 (5 bases). CDR1 and CDR2 (germline): MDHEN, SYDVKM. Trimming stripped 7 bases from V and 0 bases from J, with 15 bases between. The CDR3 sequence is 15 residues long. CDR3 bases: TGTGCCAGCATCTTAGGGGTAAAATTGAACACTGAAGCTTTCTTT. This gives the protein CASILGVKLNTEAFF.

A word on this clone: The DNA is omitted, as the CDR3 cannot be located on it reliably, and the CDR3 follows TCRdb's listing. The rearrangement links TRBV30 to TRBJ1-2; the listed D gene, TRBD1, was not tested against the DNA. The CDR3 numbers 11 amino acids, ends counted. The germline CDR1 and CDR2 sequences are GTSNPN and SVGIG (reference sequence). This CDR3 is CAWGPGSSGTF.

This rearrangement joins TRBV27 to TRBJ2-5, with 9 nucleotides matching TRBD1. V lost 6 bases to trimming and J lost 5 bases; unmatched junction nucleotides: 4. CDR1 is MNHEY and CDR2 is SMNVEV in the germline V gene (reference sequence). CDR3 length equals 13 residues. The CDR3 bases are TGTGCCAGCAGGGGACAGGGACGGGAGACCCAGTACTTC. As protein: CASRGQGRETQYF.

The chain joins TRBV5-1 to TRBJ2-1; the match to TRBD2 covers 8 bases. V shed 1 base and J 7 bases; nucleotides not matched to a gene: 1. The CDR3 is 13 amino acids. Looked up from germline, CDR1 is SGHRS and CDR2 is YFSETQ. Here the CDR3 reads CASSLRLANEQFF. CDR3 DNA: TGCGCCAGCAGCTTGCGACTAGCGAATGAGCAGTTCTTC. Full variable domain (outside the CDR3, taken from reference TRBV5-1 and TRBJ2-1): KAGVTQTPRYLIKTRGQQVTLSCSPISGHRSVSWYQQTPGQGLQFLFEYFSETQRNKGNFPGRFSGRQFSNSRSEMNVSTLELGDSALYLCASSLRLANEQFFGPGTRLTVL.

The chain has TRBV4-2 and TRBJ2-1; D is perhaps TRBD1 (5 bases). With 0 bases removed from V and 6 bases from J, the gap between germline ends came to 9 bases. The length of the CDR3 is 14 residues. CDR1 is LGHNA, CDR2 YNFKEQ, per germline. The DNA for the CDR3 is TGTGCCAGCAGCCAAGAACAGGTTTTCAATGAGCAGTTCTTC. This codes for CASSQEQVFNEQFF.

This chain connects TRBV27 to TRBJ2-7; TRBD2 agrees at 9 bases. Germline trimming cut 5 bases from V and 3 bases from J; bases unmatched to any gene: 5. The CDR3 sequence is 14 residues long. CDR1 and CDR2 from the germline V gene are MNHEY and SMNVEV (reference sequence). In nucleotides, the CDR3 is TGTGCCAGCAGTCCCGCTAGCGGGGTCTACGAGCAGTACTTC. Protein sequence: CASSPASGVYEQYF.

The chain carries TRBV18 and TRBJ1-2, with 10 bases matching TRBD1. V lost 4 bases to trimming and J lost 3 bases; unmatched junction nucleotides: 11. The germline V gene encodes CDR1 KGHSH and CDR2 LQKENI. The CDR3 is 17 amino acids. CDR3 region: CASSLPGTGAAYYGYTF. DNA of the CDR3: TGTGCCAGCTCACTCCCCGGGACAGGGGCGGCTTACTATGGCTACACCTTC. The full variable domain, with the rest looked up from reference TRBV18 and TRBJ1-2, is NAGVMQNPRHLVRRRGQEARLRCSPMKGHSHVYWYRQLPEEGLKFMVYLQKENIIDESGMPKERFSAEFPKEGPSILRIQQVVRGDSAAYFCASSLPGTGAAYYGYTFGSGTRLTVV.

The chain couples TRBV19 to TRBJ2-5, with a tentative D call TRBD2 (6 bases). From germline, CDR1 is LNHDA and CDR2 SQIVND (reference sequence). Trimming stripped 0 bases from V and 5 bases from J, with 13 bases between. This CDR3 has 15 residues. Here the CDR3 DNA reads TGTGCCAGTAGTATAGATAGGAGGGGCTCGGAGACCCAGTACTTC. As protein: CASSIDRRGSETQYF.

The chain couples TRBV5-1 to TRBJ2-2, with TRBD2 matching 10 bases. Germline CDR1 and CDR2: SGHRS and YFSETQ. The CDR3 is 16 amino acids. Trimming took 1 base from V and 2 from J; bases not matched to a gene: 2. The CDR3 bases are TGCGCCAGCAGCTTGATACTAGCGGGAAACACCGGGGAGCTGTTTTTT. Translation gives CASSLILAGNTGELFF.

V gene TRBV30 combines with J gene TRBJ2-1; D might be TRBD1 (6 bases). CDR1 is GTSNPN and CDR2 is SVGIG in the germline V gene (reference sequence). This CDR3 region has 14 residues. Trimming left V 2 bases short and J 3 bases short, with 11 bases between. The CDR3 DNA sequence: TGTGCCTGGAGTTCGACAGGTATCTACAATGAGCAGTTCTTC. It codes for CAWSSTGIYNEQFF. Looking up the rest from reference TRBV30 and TRBJ2-1 gives the full variable domain: SQTIHQWPATLVQPVGSPLSLECTVEGTSNPNLYWYRQAAGRGLQLLFYSVGIGQISSEVPQNLSASRPQDRQFILSSKKLLLSDSGFYLCAWSSTGIYNEQFFGPGTRLTVL.

The chain joins TRBV9 to TRBJ1-4; possible D gene TRBD1, 5 bases. The V gene lost 0 bases and the J gene lost 0 bases, with 12 bases spanning the gap. Germline V gives CDR1 SGDLS, CDR2 YYNGEE. This CDR3 is 17 amino acids long. CDR3 DNA sequence: TGTGCCAGCAGCGTAGAGGGAGGGGATGCAACTAATGAAAAACTGTTTTTT. Translating gives CASSVEGGDATNEKLFF.